The 13 T cell receptor beta chains presented below share a single source sample, sequenced in a study of blood T cell repertoires in COVID-19. Data came from immunoSEQ multiplex PCR; TCRdb stores just in-frame clones and leaves some out. The sample shows around 230,000 clones, nearly 90% of them seen only once. Sequenced material: PBMCs or T cells enriched from blood (not recorded which). These receptors all come from a woman younger than 45 with acute COVID-19.

The chain uses TRBV9 and TRBJ2-2; 15 bases match TRBD2. The CDR3 is 16 residues long. The germline CDR1 and CDR2 sequences are SGDLS and YYNGEE. J was trimmed by 6 bases and V by 3 bases; bases with no gene match: 3. CDR3 amino acids: CASSEGTSGGPGELFF. The CDR3 coding sequence is TGTGCCAGCAGCGAGGGGACTAGCGGGGGGCCCGGGGAGCTGTTTTTT. The full variable domain, with the rest looked up from reference TRBV9 and TRBJ2-2, is DSGVTQTPKHLITATGQRVTLRCSPRSGDLSVYWYQQSLDQGLQFLIQYYNGEERAKGNILERFSAQQFPDLHSELNLSSLELGDSALYFCASSEGTSGGPGELFFGEGSRLTVL.

The CDR3 DNA reads as TGTGCCAGCAGCCCTCCGCGGACTAGCGGGGGAAGCGAGCAGTACTTC. Translation gives CASSPPRTSGGSEQYF. This chain joins TRBV3-1 (or the pseudogene TRBV3-2) and TRBJ2-7, with 13 bases that match TRBD2. This CDR3 has 16 residues. V was clipped by 4 bases and J by 6 bases; unmatched bases: 9. CDR1 is LGHDT, CDR2 YNNKEL, per germline (reference sequence).

CDR3 sequence reads: CASSLGSRAEVYGYTF. CDR3 bases: TGTGCCAGCAGCTTAGGCAGCAGGGCCGAAGTCTATGGCTACACCTTC. The V gene is TRBV7-9, the J gene TRBJ1-2; perhaps TRBD1 as D (5 bases). The CDR3 extends over 16 amino acids. The germline gives CDR1 SEHNR, CDR2 FQNEAQ (reference sequence). With 1 base removed from V and 4 bases from J, the gap between germline ends came to 16 bases.

V gene TRBV7-7 combines with J gene TRBJ2-7; tentatively, D is TRBD1 (5 bases). The ends were cut back, 5 bases at V and 5 bases at J, with 19 bases in the middle. The CDR3 is 15 residues long. CDR1 and CDR2 from the germline V gene are SSHAT and FNYEAQ (reference sequence). CDR3 DNA: TGTGCCAGCAGCCCAATCACGTTAGGGGCCCACGAGCAGTACTTC. It codes for CASSPITLGAHEQYF.

The chain has TRBV6-4 and TRBJ1-5, with 8 bases lining up with TRBD1. The CDR3 has 14 amino acids. Trimming cost V 3 bases and J 9 bases; bases outside gene matches: 7. Germline assignment: CDR1 MRHNA and CDR2 SNTAGT. CDR3 sequence reads: CASSENRGKGPQHF. Written as DNA, the CDR3 is TGTGCCAGCAGTGAAAACAGGGGGAAGGGGCCCCAGCATTTT.

The CDR3 reads CASIRRTQPGEKLFF. Written as DNA, the CDR3 is TGTGCCAGCATACGAAGGACACAGCCTGGAGAAAAACTGTTTTTT. This chain connects TRBV6-5 to TRBJ1-4; maybe TRBD1 (5 bases). The CDR3 length is 15 residues. The germline V and J ends were trimmed by 7 bases and 8 bases, with 20 bases remaining between them. Germline assignment: CDR1 MNHEY and CDR2 SVGAGI.

The CDR3 bases are TGTGCCGGGGGGGACGGGAACAGCAATCAGCCCCAGCATTTT. Residues: CAGGDGNSNQPQHF. This rearrangement joins TRBV10-3 to TRBJ1-5, with D perhaps matching TRBD1 (5 bases). This CDR3 contains 14 residues. The V gene's germline CDR1 is ENHRY and CDR2 SYGVKD. Trimming removed 11 bases from V and 1 base from J, with 15 bases in between.

The table lists this clone with a few counts. The V and J genes are TRBV10-2 and TRBJ1-6; D perhaps matches TRBD1 (6 bases). The CDR3 contains 15 residues. Germline assignment: CDR1 WSHSY and CDR2 SAAADI. Deletions cut 8 bases from V and 9 bases from J, with 20 bases between. In nucleotides, the CDR3 is TGCGCCAGCGGATTGGGGGCCGGGGAAGGTTCACCCCTCCACTTT. Its protein product is CASGLGAGEGSPLHF.

The gene calls are TRBV4-1 and TRBJ1-1; D is possibly TRBD1 (5 bases). Trimming pared 0 bases from V and 7 bases from J, leaving 15 bases between. This CDR3 region has 15 residues. Germline CDR1 and CDR2: MGHRA and YSYEKL. The CDR3 DNA sequence: TGCGCCAGCAGCCAAGATCGGGGGGTTGTGGTTGAAGCTTTCTTT. Protein sequence: CASSQDRGVVVEAFF.

This sequence joins TRBV12-5 and TRBJ2-3; D perhaps matches TRBD1 (6 bases). This CDR3 is 16 amino acids long. CDR1 and CDR2 from the germline V gene are LGHNT and FRNRAP. Trimming took off 1 base at V and 4 bases at J, with 15 bases between the two ends. Here the CDR3 reads CASGLATGFAPDTQYF. The DNA for the CDR3 is TGTGCTAGTGGTTTGGCCACAGGGTTCGCGCCAGATACGCAGTATTTT.

The V call is TRBV7-9, the J call TRBJ1-2; possible D gene TRBD1, 5 bases. Trimming took 0 bases from V and 8 from J, leaving 10 bases between them. Germline V CDR1 and CDR2: SEHNR, FQNEAQ (reference sequence). The CDR3 sequence is 13 residues long. CDR3: CASSLAGAEGYTF. The CDR3 DNA is TGTGCCAGCAGCTTAGCAGGGGCGGAGGGCTACACCTTC.

V is TRBV5-8 and J is TRBJ1-4; no firm D call. With 5 bases removed from V and 4 bases from J, the gap between germline ends came to 18 bases. The length of the CDR3 is 16 residues. The germline V gene has CDR1 SGHTS and CDR2 YDEGEE. CDR3 nucleotides: TGTGCCAGCAGAGGAGCGGACGGGGAACTTAATGAAAAACTGTTTTTT. The encoded protein is CASRGADGELNEKLFF. Together with reference TRBV5-8 and TRBJ1-4, the CDR3 gives the full variable domain: EAGVTQSPTHLIKTRGQQATLRCSPISGHTSVYWYQQALGLGLQFLLWYDEGEERNRGNFPPRFSGRQFPNYSSELNVNALELEDSALYLCASRGADGELNEKLFFGSGTQLSVL.

This rearrangement joins TRBV7-8 to TRBJ1-1, with D perhaps TRBD1 (5 bases). The CDR3 extends over 14 amino acids. From germline, CDR1 is SGHVS and CDR2 FQNEAQ. The V end was cut by 3 bases, the J end by 0 bases, with 8 bases between. In DNA, the CDR3 is TGTGCCAGCAGCTTTACGACAGTGAACACTGAAGCTTTCTTT. Translating it yields CASSFTTVNTEAFF.